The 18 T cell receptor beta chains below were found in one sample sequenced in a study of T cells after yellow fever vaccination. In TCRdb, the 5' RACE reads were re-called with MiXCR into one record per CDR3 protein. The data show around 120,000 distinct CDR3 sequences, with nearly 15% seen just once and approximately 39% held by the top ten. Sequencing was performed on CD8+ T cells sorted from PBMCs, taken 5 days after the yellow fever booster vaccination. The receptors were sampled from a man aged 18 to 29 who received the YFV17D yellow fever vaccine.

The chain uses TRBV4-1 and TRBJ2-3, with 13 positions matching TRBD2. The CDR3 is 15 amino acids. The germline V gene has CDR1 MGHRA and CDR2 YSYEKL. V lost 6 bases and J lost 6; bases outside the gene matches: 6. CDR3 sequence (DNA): TGCGCCAGCAGAAGACTAGCGGGGGGCCGGGATACGCAGTATTTT. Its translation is CASRRLAGGRDTQYF.

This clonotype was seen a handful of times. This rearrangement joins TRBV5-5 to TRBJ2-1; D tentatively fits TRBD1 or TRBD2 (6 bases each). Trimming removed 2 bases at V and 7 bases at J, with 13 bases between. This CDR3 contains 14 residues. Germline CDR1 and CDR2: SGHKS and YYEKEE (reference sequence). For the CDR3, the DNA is TGTGCCAGCAGCTTACCGGGGGCCGTAAATGAGCAGTTCTTC. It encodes CASSLPGAVNEQFF.

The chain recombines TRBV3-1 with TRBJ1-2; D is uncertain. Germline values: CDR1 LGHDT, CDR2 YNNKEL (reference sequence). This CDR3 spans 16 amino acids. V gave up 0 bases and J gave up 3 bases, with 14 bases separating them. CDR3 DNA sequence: TGTGCCAGCAGCCAAGATGGAGCCGTAGCTTACTATGGCTACACCTTC. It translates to CASSQDGAVAYYGYTF. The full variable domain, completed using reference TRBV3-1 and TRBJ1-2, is DTAVSQTPKYLVTQMGNDKSIKCEQNLGHDTMYWYKQDSKKFLKIMFSYNNKELIINETVPNRFSPKSPDKAHLNLHINSLELGDSAVYFCASSQDGAVAYYGYTFGSGTRLTVV.

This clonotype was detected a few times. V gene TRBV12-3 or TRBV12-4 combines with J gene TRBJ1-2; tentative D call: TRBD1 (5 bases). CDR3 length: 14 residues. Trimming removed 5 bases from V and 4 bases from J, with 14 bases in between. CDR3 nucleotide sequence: TGTGCCAGCAGTCCCGGAGGGGTCGGCTATGGCTACACCTTC. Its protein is CASSPGGVGYGYTF.

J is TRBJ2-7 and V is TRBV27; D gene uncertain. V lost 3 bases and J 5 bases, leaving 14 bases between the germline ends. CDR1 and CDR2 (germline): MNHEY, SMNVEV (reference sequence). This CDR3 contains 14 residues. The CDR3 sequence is CASSLGWGRHEQYF. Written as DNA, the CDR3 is TGTGCCAGCAGTTTGGGATGGGGTCGGCACGAGCAGTACTTC.

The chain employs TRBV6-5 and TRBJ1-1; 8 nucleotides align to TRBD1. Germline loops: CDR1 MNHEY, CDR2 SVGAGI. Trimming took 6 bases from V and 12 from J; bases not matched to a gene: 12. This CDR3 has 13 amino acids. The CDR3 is CASSPTPDRETFF. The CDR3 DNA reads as TGTGCCAGCAGCCCCACTCCGGACAGGGAGACTTTCTTT.

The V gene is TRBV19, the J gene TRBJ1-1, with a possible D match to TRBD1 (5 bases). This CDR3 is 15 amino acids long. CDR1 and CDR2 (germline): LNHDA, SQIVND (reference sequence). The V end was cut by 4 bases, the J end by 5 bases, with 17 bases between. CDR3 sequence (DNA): TGTGCCAGTAGTAGGGACTGGGGTCCTGCGACTGAAGCTTTCTTT. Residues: CASSRDWGPATEAFF.

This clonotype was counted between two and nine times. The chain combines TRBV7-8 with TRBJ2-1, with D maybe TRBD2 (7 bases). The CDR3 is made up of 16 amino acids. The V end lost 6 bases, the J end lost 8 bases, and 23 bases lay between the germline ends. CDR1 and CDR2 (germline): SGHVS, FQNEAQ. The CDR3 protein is CASSQGGGAAQHEQFF. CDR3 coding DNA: TGTGCCAGCAGTCAAGGAGGGGGGGCCGCTCAGCATGAGCAGTTCTTC.

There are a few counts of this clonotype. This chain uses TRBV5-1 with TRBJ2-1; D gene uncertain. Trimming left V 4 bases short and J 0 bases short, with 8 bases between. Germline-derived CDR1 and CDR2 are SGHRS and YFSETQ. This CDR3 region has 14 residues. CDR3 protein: CASSVTDSYNEQFF. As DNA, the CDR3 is TGCGCCAGCAGCGTGACCGACTCCTACAATGAGCAGTTCTTC. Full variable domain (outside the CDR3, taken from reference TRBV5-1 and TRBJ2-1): KAGVTQTPRYLIKTRGQQVTLSCSPISGHRSVSWYQQTPGQGLQFLFEYFSETQRNKGNFPGRFSGRQFSNSRSEMNVSTLELGDSALYLCASSVTDSYNEQFFGPGTRLTVL.

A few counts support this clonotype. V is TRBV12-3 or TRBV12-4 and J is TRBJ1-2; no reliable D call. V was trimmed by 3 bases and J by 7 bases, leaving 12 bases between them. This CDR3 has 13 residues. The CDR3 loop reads CASSFNPRGGYTF. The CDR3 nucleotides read TGTGCCAGCAGTTTCAACCCACGGGGTGGCTACACCTTC.

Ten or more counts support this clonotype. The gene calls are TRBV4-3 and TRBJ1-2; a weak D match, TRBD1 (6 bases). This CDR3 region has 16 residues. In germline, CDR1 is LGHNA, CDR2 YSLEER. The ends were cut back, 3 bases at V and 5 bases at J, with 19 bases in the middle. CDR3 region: CASSHARGRTGYGYTF. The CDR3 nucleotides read TGCGCCAGCAGCCACGCAAGGGGGAGGACGGGATATGGCTACACCTTC.

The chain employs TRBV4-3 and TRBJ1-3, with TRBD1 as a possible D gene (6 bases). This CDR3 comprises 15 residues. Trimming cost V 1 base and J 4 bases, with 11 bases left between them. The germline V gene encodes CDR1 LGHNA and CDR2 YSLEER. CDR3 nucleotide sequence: TGCGCCAGCAGCCAAGGGACAGCGAAGGGAAACACCATATATTTT. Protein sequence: CASSQGTAKGNTIYF.

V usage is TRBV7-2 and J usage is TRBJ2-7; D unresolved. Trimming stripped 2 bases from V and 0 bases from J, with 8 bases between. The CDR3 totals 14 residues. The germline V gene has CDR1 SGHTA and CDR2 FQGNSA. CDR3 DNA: TGTGCCAGCAGCTTATTGTCCCACTCCTACGAGCAGTACTTC. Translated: CASSLLSHSYEQYF.

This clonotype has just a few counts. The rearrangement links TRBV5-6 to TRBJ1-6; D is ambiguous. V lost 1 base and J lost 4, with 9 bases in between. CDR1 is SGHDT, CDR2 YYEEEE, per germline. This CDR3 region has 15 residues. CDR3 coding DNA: TGTGCCAGCAGCTTGCAACAGCCGTATAATTCACCCCTCCACTTT. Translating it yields CASSLQQPYNSPLHF.

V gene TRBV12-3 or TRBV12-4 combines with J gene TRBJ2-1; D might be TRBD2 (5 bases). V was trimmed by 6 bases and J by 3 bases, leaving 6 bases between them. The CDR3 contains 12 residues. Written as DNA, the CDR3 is TGTGCCAGCAGACTAGGCTACAATGAGCAGTTCTTC. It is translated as CASRLGYNEQFF.

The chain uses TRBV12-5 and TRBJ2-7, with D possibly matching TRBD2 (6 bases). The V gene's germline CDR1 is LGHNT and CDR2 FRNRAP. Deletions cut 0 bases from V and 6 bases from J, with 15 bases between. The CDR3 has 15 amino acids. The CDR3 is CASGLVRSGESEQYF. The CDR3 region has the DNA TGTGCTAGTGGTTTGGTACGGTCGGGGGAGAGCGAGCAGTACTTC.

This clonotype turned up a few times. The CDR3: CASSPAGAGKNIQYF. The DNA of the CDR3 is TGTGCCAGCAGTCCCGCAGGGGCCGGGAAAAACATTCAGTACTTC. V usage is TRBV25-1 and J usage is TRBJ2-4; D is perhaps TRBD1 (6 bases). Trimming pared 5 bases from V and 4 bases from J, leaving 15 bases between. The germline CDR1 and CDR2 sequences are MGHDK and SYGVNS. CDR3 size: 15 residues.

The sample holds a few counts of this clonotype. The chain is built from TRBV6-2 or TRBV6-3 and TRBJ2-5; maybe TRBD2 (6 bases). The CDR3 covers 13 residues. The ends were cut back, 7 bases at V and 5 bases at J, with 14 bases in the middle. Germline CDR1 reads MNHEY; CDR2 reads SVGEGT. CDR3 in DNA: TGTGCCAGCAATAGGGAGGATCTGGAGACCCAGTACTTC. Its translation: CASNREDLETQYF.